The clone carrying this T cell receptor beta chain came up once. Isolation recovered at least 6.5 million PBMCs from every sample. Trimming stripped 5 bases from V and 5 bases from J, with 13 bases between. The CDR3 totals 13 residues. This entry is derived from a study of blood T cells in healthy people across ages. The use of a sample-barcoded 5' primer and a J-beta primer mix characterized a second PCR of about 7 to 12 cycles. Every single cDNA molecule received a tag from a template-switch adaptor with 12 random nucleotides. A single record per CDR3 protein comes from TCRdb applying MiXCR to the 5' RACE reads. The table records 1.8 million or so distinct CDR3 sequences, roughly two fifths of them present only once.

This receptor was identified in a human donor in good health. J is TRBJ2-7 and V is TRBV12-3 or TRBV12-4; D not resolved. The sequenced material came from blood. CDR3 sequence: CASSPYATDEQYF. DNA for the CDR3: TGTGCCAGCAGTCCCTATGCCACTGACGAGCAGTACTTC.